This record concerns one T cell receptor beta chain sequence. Its antigen is unknown. This entry is derived from a study of OX40 agonist ivuxolimab in advanced cancers. Study-wide findings and caveats: Blood T cells, both CD4+ and CD8+, expanded clonally by week 6 at 0.1 to 3.0 mg/kg.

Autoimmune disease history or systemic immunosuppression meant exclusion. The timepoints at which blood was sampled were baseline, cycle 4 day 1, and cycle 7 day 1. Sequencing was performed with immunoSEQ multiplex PCR; in TCRdb, only in-frame clones are kept and a portion is missing. In the table there are 70,000 to 95,000 clones, about 91% of which are singletons. Germline CDR1 MNHNS, CDR2 SASEGT. The CDR3 length is 14 residues. Trimming pared 11 bases from V and 0 bases from J, leaving 16 bases between. Sample: CD4+ or CD8+ T cells sorted from blood, taken in a trial of the OX40 agonist ivuxolimab. The V call is TRBV6-1, the J call TRBJ1-1; D is unclear. The TCR comes from an adult with an advanced solid tumor such as melanoma, head and neck, liver or kidney cancer. The CDR3 region has the DNA TGTGCCTCCTCCGGGTTGTTAATGAACACTGAAGCTTTCTTT. Protein product: CASSGLLMNTEAFF.